This is a list of T cell receptor beta chains from one sample in a study of human thymus T cells. Using immunoSEQ multiplex PCR, the repertoire was profiled, and TCRdb retains in-frame clones only, with some absent. The sample includes approximately 70,000 clones, 95% seen only once; the top ten take 0.034%. The sequencing sample was made of thymus tissue. The receptors here all came from a girl in the first two years of life with a congenital heart defect but otherwise immunologically healthy. Both conserved end residues are part of each CDR3. The D gene is left open where the match is weak. Size is stated for part of the rows, as once, few or many counts, or as a class when the clone is expanded.

D,size,J,V,CDR3,DNA
-,-,TRBJ2-1,TRBV4-3,CASSPNSYNEQFF,TGCGCCAGCAGCCCGAACTCCTACAATGAGCAGTTCTTC
-,-,TRBJ2-7,TRBV28,CASSLSLPGLHEQYF,TGTGCCAGCAGTTTATCGCTTCCAGGGTTACACGAGCAGTACTTC
TRBD2,-,TRBJ2-4,TRBV28,CASSLFGPTSELSKVKNIQYF,TGTGCCAGCAGTTTATTTGGACCGACTAGCGAACTCAGCAAGGTCAAAAACATTCAGTACTTC
-,once,TRBJ2-2,TRBV4-1,CASSQGARTTSRELFF,TGCGCCAGCAGCCAAGGGGCGAGGACTACGTCCCGGGAGCTGTTTTTT
-,-,TRBJ2-2,TRBV5-4,CASSLGVTGELFF,TGTGCCAGCAGCTTGGGGGTCACCGGGGAGCTGTTTTTT
TRBD2,few,TRBJ2-7,TRBV5-4,CASSLAASGRIYEQYF,TGTGCCAGCAGCTTGGCCGCTAGCGGGAGGATCTACGAGCAGTACTTC
TRBD1,-,TRBJ1-2,TRBV2,CASVGRGLFYGYTF,TGTGCCAGCGTGGGCAGGGGGTTATTCTATGGCTACACCTTC
TRBD1,-,TRBJ2-2,TRBV4-2,CASSQRPDREVGELFF,TGTGCCAGCAGCCAACGGCCGGACAGGGAGGTCGGGGAGCTGTTTTTT
-,once,TRBJ2-7,TRBV19,CASSNDRGLYEQYF,TGTGCCAGTAGTAACGACAGAGGCCTCTACGAGCAGTACTTC
TRBD2,once,TRBJ2-3,TRBV30,CAWKIAGKTDTQYF,TGTGCCTGGAAAATAGCGGGAAAAACAGATACGCAGTATTTT
-,-,TRBJ1-1,TRBV7-6,CASSHEGVKKNTEAFF,TGTGCCAGCAGCCACGAGGGGGTAAAGAAGAACACTGAAGCTTTCTTT
-,-,TRBJ1-5,TRBV9,CASSVGASNQPQHF,TGTGCCAGCAGCGTAGGGGCTAGCAATCAGCCCCAGCATTTT
-,-,TRBJ2-3,TRBV4-2,CASSQYLERRITHGTYF,TGTGCCAGCAGCCAATACTTAGAGAGGAGGATCACACACGGGACCTATTTT
TRBD1,once,TRBJ1-5,TRBV27,CASSDQGVRNQPQHF,TGTGCCAGCAGTGACCAGGGGGTAAGGAATCAGCCCCAGCATTTT
-,once,TRBJ2-6,TRBV7-9,CASSLGPGKDFSGANVLTF,TGTGCCAGCAGCTTAGGCCCCGGGAAGGACTTCTCTGGGGCCAACGTCCTGACTTTC
-,-,TRBJ2-5,TRBV4-3,CASSQDRLVQETQYF,TGCGCCAGCAGCCAAGATCGACTGGTACAGGAGACCCAGTACTTC
-,-,TRBJ2-3,TRBV19,CASSMWWGDTQYF,TGTGCCAGTAGTATGTGGTGGGGAGATACGCAGTATTTT
-,-,TRBJ1-3,TRBV7-2,CASSAEGNTIYF,TGTGCCAGCAGCGCGGAGGGGAACACCATATATTTT
TRBD1,once,TRBJ1-5,TRBV4-2,CASSQGSLGQGVQPQHF,TGTGCCAGCAGCCAGGGGTCCCTGGGACAGGGGGTTCAGCCCCAGCATTTT
-,once,TRBJ1-3,TRBV28,CASSWDPFSGNTIYF,TGTGCCAGCAGTTGGGACCCTTTCTCTGGAAACACCATATATTTT
-,-,TRBJ1-4,TRBV16,CASVSNEKLFF,TGTGCCAGCGTGTCTAATGAAAAACTGTTTTTT
-,-,TRBJ1-1,TRBV20-1,CSARPPGAFF,TGCAGTGCTAGACCCCCGGGGGCTTTCTTT
-,-,TRBJ2-7,TRBV25-1,CASSNTKEQYF,TGTGCCAGCAGTAATACGAAGGAGCAGTACTTC
-,once,TRBJ2-1,TRBV7-2,CASSPLKQGKHEQFF,TGTGCCAGCAGCCCCCTCAAACAGGGAAAGCATGAGCAGTTCTTC
TRBD1,-,TRBJ2-1,TRBV28,CASSTGQGARLASSYNEQFF,TGTGCCAGCAGCACGGGACAGGGGGCCCGACTAGCATCATCCTACAATGAGCAGTTCTTC
-,-,TRBJ2-5,TRBV6-5,CASRNRSGSQETQYF,TGTGCCAGCAGGAATAGGAGCGGCAGCCAAGAGACCCAGTACTTC
TRBD1,-,TRBJ2-7,TRBV14,CASSQKSGQGAADLTYEQYF,TGTGCCAGCAGCCAAAAGTCCGGCCAGGGGGCCGCTGATTTAACCTACGAGCAGTACTTC
-,-,TRBJ1-4,TRBV29-1,CSVETRAGKLFF,TGCAGCGTTGAGACACGGGCAGGGAAACTGTTTTTT
-,once,TRBJ1-1,TRBV25-1,CASSSGPLNTEAFF,TGTGCCAGCAGTTCCGGACCTTTGAACACTGAAGCTTTCTTT
TRBD1,-,TRBJ2-1,TRBV5-1,CASSCTNLQGRGSYNEQFF,TGCGCCAGCAGCTGTACCAACTTACAGGGGAGAGGCTCCTACAATGAGCAGTTCTTC
-,-,TRBJ1-1,TRBV6-1,CASSVSPRTHYEAFF,TGTGCCAGCAGTGTTAGCCCTAGGACGCACTATGAAGCTTTCTTT
TRBD1,-,TRBJ2-5,TRBV5-4,CASSLEGRDRESKETQYF,TGTGCCAGCAGCTTGGAGGGAAGGGACAGGGAATCAAAAGAGACCCAGTACTTC
-,-,TRBJ1-2,TRBV18,CASSPPSQPNYGYTF,TGTGCCAGCTCACCACCGTCGCAGCCTAACTATGGCTACACCTTC
TRBD1,-,TRBJ1-1,TRBV14,CASSRGTDATEAFF,TGTGCCAGCAGCCGAGGGACAGATGCAACTGAAGCTTTCTTT
TRBD2,-,TRBJ2-1,TRBV5-1,CASSLGTSGLENERFF,TGCGCCAGCAGCTTGGGGACTAGCGGTTTAGAGAATGAGCGGTTCTTC
TRBD1,-,TRBJ2-7,TRBV5-1,CASSTWTGASSYEQYF,TGCGCCAGCAGCACCTGGACAGGGGCCAGCTCCTACGAGCAGTACTTC
-,-,TRBJ1-1,TRBV27,CASSLVGPPWTENTEAFF,TGTGCCAGCAGTTTAGTGGGCCCCCCCTGGACTGAGAACACTGAAGCTTTCTTT
-,-,TRBJ1-2,TRBV30,CAWSVSGGVWDGYTF,TGTGCCTGGAGTGTCTCGGGGGGTGTGTGGGATGGCTACACCTTC
-,-,TRBJ1-4,TRBV7-9,CASSRGWTNEKLFF,TGTGCCAGCAGCCGGGGGTGGACTAATGAAAAACTGTTTTTT
-,-,TRBJ1-2,TRBV5-6,CASSLGRPRRDNYGYTF,TGTGCCAGCAGCTTGGGACGCCCGAGGAGGGATAACTATGGCTACACCTTC
-,-,TRBJ1-3,TRBV5-6,CASSYGRPSGNTIYF,TGTGCCAGCAGCTACGGACGGCCCTCTGGAAACACCATATATTTT
TRBD1,-,TRBJ1-4,TRBV18,CASSSSDRATNEKLFF,TGTGCCAGCTCATCATCGGACAGGGCAACTAATGAAAAACTGTTTTTT
-,-,TRBJ2-7,TRBV5-6,CASSLDVGSNEQYF,TGTGCCAGCAGCTTGGACGTCGGGTCGAACGAGCAGTACTTC
-,-,TRBJ2-7,TRBV7-2,CASSPPLLRGRSSYEQYF,TGTGCCAGCAGCCCTCCGCTACTCCGGGGCCGCAGCTCCTACGAGCAGTACTTC
-,-,TRBJ2-4,TRBV7-2,CASSLGTRGHDIQYF,TGTGCCAGCAGCTTAGGGACCCGGGGCCATGACATTCAGTACTTC
-,-,TRBJ2-7,TRBV5-6,CASSFQHPYEQYF,TGTGCCAGCAGCTTCCAGCATCCCTACGAGCAGTACTTC
-,-,TRBJ2-1,TRBV4-2,CASSQDAPTRNNEQFF,TGTGCCAGCAGCCAAGATGCCCCCACGCGGAACAATGAGCAGTTCTTC
TRBD2,-,TRBJ2-1,TRBV5-6,CASSLKLAVRLARNEQFF,TGTGCCAGCAGCCTGAAACTGGCGGTACGACTAGCGAGAAATGAGCAGTTCTTC
TRBD2,-,TRBJ2-1,TRBV19,CASSIRAGGNSSYNEQFF,TGTGCCAGTAGTATAAGAGCGGGAGGGAACAGCTCCTACAATGAGCAGTTCTTC
TRBD2,-,TRBJ2-7,TRBV9,CASSVGGGEYEQYF,TGTGCCAGCAGCGTAGGGGGAGGGGAATACGAGCAGTACTTC
-,-,TRBJ2-3,TRBV27,CASSLLGRAPTDTQYF,TGTGCCAGCAGTCTCCTGGGTAGGGCCCCCACAGATACGCAGTATTTT
TRBD1,-,TRBJ1-2,TRBV14,CASSQDTGVVGGYTF,TGTGCCAGCAGCCAAGATACAGGGGTCGTGGGTGGCTACACCTTC
TRBD2,-,TRBJ2-1,TRBV5-1,CASSWTSGSGNEQFF,TGCGCCAGCAGCTGGACTAGCGGGAGTGGCAATGAGCAGTTCTTC
TRBD1,-,TRBJ2-1,TRBV27,CASRYTGGAQSSKKLVRDNEQFF,TGTGCCAGCAGGTACACAGGGGGCGCCCAGTCCTCCAAGAAACTAGTAAGAGACAATGAGCAGTTCTTC
-,once,TRBJ2-5,TRBV18,CASSPALIEQRQETQYF,TGTGCCAGCTCACCAGCCCTAATAGAGCAGAGGCAAGAGACCCAGTACTTC
-,-,TRBJ1-1,TRBV6-1,CASSECPASNTEAFF,TGTGCCAGCAGTGAATGTCCGGCCTCGAACACTGAAGCTTTCTTT
-,-,TRBJ2-2,TRBV4-1,CASSQGVTGELFF,TGCGCCAGCAGCCAAGGGGTAACCGGGGAGCTGTTTTTT
-,-,TRBJ1-2,TRBV29-1,CSVDLADRANYGYTF,TGCAGCGTTGATCTAGCGGACAGAGCTAACTATGGCTACACCTTC